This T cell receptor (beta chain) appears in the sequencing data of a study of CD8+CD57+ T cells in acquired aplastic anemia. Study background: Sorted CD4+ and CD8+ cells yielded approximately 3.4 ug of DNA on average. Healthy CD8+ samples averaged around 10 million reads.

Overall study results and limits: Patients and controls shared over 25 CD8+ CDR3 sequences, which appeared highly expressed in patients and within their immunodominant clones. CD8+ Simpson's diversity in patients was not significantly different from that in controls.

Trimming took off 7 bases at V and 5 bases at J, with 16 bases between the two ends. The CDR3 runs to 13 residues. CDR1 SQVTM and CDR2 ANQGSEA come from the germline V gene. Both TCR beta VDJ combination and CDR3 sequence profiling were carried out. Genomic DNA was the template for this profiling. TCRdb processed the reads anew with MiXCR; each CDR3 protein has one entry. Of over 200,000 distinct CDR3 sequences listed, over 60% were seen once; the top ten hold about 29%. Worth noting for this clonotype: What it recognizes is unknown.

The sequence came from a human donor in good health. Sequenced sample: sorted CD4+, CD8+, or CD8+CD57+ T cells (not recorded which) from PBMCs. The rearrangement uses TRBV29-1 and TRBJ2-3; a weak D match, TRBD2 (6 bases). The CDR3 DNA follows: TGCAGCGCTGGCGGGGCGGCTGGAGATACGCAGTATTTT. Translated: CSAGGAAGDTQYF.